These 7 T cell receptor beta chains came from one sample sequenced in a study of blood T cell repertoires in COVID-19. Generated by immunoSEQ multiplex PCR, the TCRdb table keeps only in-frame clones and is missing some. The profile shows about 170,000 clones, about 86% of them singletons. The sample was peripheral blood. These TCRs come from a woman aged 80 or older in a cohort sampled during active or convalescent COVID-19.

The chain uses TRBV3-1 (or the pseudogene TRBV3-2) and TRBJ1-1; D perhaps matches TRBD1 (6 bases). Germline V gene data show CDR1 as LGHDT and CDR2 as YNNKEL (reference sequence). V dropped 4 bases and J dropped 8 bases, with 14 bases sitting between them. This CDR3 comprises 13 residues. CDR3 residues: CASSLRQDNEAFF. CDR3 DNA: TGTGCCAGCAGCCTTAGACAGGATAACGAAGCTTTCTTT.

The chain recombines TRBV9 with TRBJ2-5, with TRBD2 identical over 7 bases. The CDR3 consists of 16 residues. CDR1 and CDR2 (germline): SGDLS, YYNGEE. The V and J ends lost 2 bases and 2 bases, in that order; junction bases with no gene match: 9. The chain's CDR3 is CASSVGAGAGQETQYF. The DNA for the CDR3 is TGTGCCAGCAGCGTCGGTGCGGGAGCGGGACAAGAGACCCAGTACTTC. The variable domain in full, completed from reference TRBV9 and TRBJ2-5, reads DSGVTQTPKHLITATGQRVTLRCSPRSGDLSVYWYQQSLDQGLQFLIQYYNGEERAKGNILERFSAQQFPDLHSELNLSSLELGDSALYFCASSVGAGAGQETQYFGPGTRLLVL.

In this sample, this clone turned up a few times. V and J are TRBV6-1 and TRBJ2-3; 14 nucleotides agree with TRBD2. CDR3 length: 15 amino acids. With 3 bases clipped from V and 6 bases from J, the junction kept 2 bases outside the gene matches. Germline V gene lookup returns CDR1 MNHNS and CDR2 SASEGT. CDR3 DNA sequence: TGTGCCAGCAGTGACGGACTAGCGGGAGGTGATACGCAGTATTTT. It specifies CASSDGLAGGDTQYF.

V gene TRBV10-2 combines with J gene TRBJ2-5; D may be TRBD1 (5 bases). The germline V gene encodes CDR1 WSHSY and CDR2 SAAADI. This CDR3 spans 14 amino acids. V lost 2 bases and J 2 bases, leaving 9 bases between the germline ends. The CDR3 loop is CASSETGQQETQYF. The CDR3 DNA is TGCGCCAGCAGTGAGACAGGACAACAAGAGACCCAGTACTTC.

This chain uses TRBV9 with TRBJ1-4, with D possibly matching TRBD1 (6 bases). Trimming cost V 0 bases and J 7 bases, with 13 bases left between them. Per germline, CDR1 SGDLS and CDR2 YYNGEE. The CDR3 sequence is 15 residues long. The CDR3 DNA is TGTGCCAGCAGCGTAGCTTCGGGACACCGTGAAAAACTGTTTTTT. Amino acid sequence: CASSVASGHREKLFF.

The chain is built from TRBV30 and TRBJ1-1; possible D gene TRBD1, 5 bases. Per the germline V gene, CDR1 is GTSNPN and CDR2 is SVGIG (reference sequence). V was shortened by 3 bases and J by 7 bases, with 12 bases between the two germline ends. This CDR3 is 12 amino acids long. CDR3 DNA: TGTGCCTGGAGGCTAGGGGCTGGTGAAGCTTTCTTT. This translates into CAWRLGAGEAFF. The full variable domain, in which reference TRBV30 and TRBJ1-1 provide the parts outside the CDR3, is SQTIHQWPATLVQPVGSPLSLECTVEGTSNPNLYWYRQAAGRGLQLLFYSVGIGQISSEVPQNLSASRPQDRQFILSSKKLLLSDSGFYLCAWRLGAGEAFFGQGTRLTVV.

The V gene is TRBV24-1, the J gene TRBJ2-5; maybe TRBD2 (5 bases). The CDR3 totals 15 residues. Trimming removed 4 bases from V and 5 bases from J, with 16 bases in between. The germline V gene encodes CDR1 KGHDR and CDR2 SFDVKD. DNA of the CDR3: TGTGCCACCAGTGACCGCACAGACTATGGGGAGACCCAGTACTTC. It translates to CATSDRTDYGETQYF.